In this sample, the clone carrying this T cell receptor beta chain turned up a few times. The CDR3 is 17 residues long. V was pared by 6 bases and J by 4 bases, with 14 bases of the junction left unmatched. Germline values: CDR1 SNHLY, CDR2 FYNNEI. This entry is derived from a study of human T cells and chemical hapten exposure. Each CDR3 protein is one row after TCRdb ran MiXCR on the RACE reads. The sample consists of 60,000 to 90,000 distinct CDR3 sequences, 7% to 9.5% of them appearing once. Time point defined: healthy volunteer bleed at 6 weeks. Unfractionated whole blood yielded total RNA. This clonotype was obtained from a female donor in good health. Some clones in this sample may be carry-over from other donors' samples. The rearrangement uses TRBV2 and TRBJ1-5; TRBD1 aligns across 8 bases. The sequenced material came from whole blood. DNA of the CDR3: TGTGCCAGCAGCCCAAGACTGACAGGGGATGGGAATCAGCCCCAGCATTTT. Translating it yields CASSPRLTGDGNQPQHF.